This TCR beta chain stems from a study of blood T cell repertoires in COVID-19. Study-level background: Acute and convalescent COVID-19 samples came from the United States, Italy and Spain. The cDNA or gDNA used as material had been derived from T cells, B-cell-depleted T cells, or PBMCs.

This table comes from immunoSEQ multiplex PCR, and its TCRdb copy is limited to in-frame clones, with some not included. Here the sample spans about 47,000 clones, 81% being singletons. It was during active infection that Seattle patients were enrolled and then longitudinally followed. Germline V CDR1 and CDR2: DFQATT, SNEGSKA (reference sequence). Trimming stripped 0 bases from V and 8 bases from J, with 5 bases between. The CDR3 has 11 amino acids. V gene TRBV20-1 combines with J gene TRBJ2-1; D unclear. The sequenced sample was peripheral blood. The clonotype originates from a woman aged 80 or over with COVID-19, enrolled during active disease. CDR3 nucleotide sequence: TGCAGTGCTAGAGAGACTGATGAGCAGTTCTTC. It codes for CSARETDEQFF.